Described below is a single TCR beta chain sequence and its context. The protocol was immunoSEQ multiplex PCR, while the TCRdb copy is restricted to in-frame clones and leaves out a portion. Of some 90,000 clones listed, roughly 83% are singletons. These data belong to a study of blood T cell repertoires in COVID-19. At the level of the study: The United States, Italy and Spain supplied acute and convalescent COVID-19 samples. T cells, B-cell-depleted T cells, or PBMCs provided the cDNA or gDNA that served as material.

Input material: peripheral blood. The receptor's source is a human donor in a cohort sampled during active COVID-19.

The CDR3 is CASSLATEAQHQPQHF. CDR3 coding DNA: TGTGCCAGCAGCTTAGCCACAGAAGCCCAGCATCAGCCCCAGCATTTT. The chain recombines TRBV7-2 with TRBJ1-5; no definite D call. Trimming removed 0 bases from V and 5 bases from J, with 14 bases in between. There are 16 residues in the CDR3. Germline lookup yields CDR1 SGHTA and CDR2 FQGNSA.